This T cell receptor (beta chain) was sequenced for a study of T cells in Graves' hyperthyroidism and ophthalmopathy. The length of the CDR3 is 15 residues. The V gene's germline CDR1 is MDHEN and CDR2 SYDVKM. V dropped 8 bases and J dropped 2; count of bases not matched to a gene: 12. Amplified TCR beta CDR3 regions derived from RNA transcripts. HTBI primers were employed in a first-round RT-PCR of the TCR CDR3. TCRdb re-called the multiplex PCR reads with MiXCR, one entry per CDR3 protein. Of some 360,000 distinct CDR3 sequences detected, 15% to 20% appear once; the ten largest clones hold about 16%.

The origin of this receptor is a middle-aged woman with Graves' ophthalmopathy. The sample consisted of blood. The V call is TRBV28, the J call TRBJ2-7, with 7 bases that match TRBD2. CDR3 sequence: CASQNLEAGPYEQYF. The CDR3 coding sequence is TGTGCCAGCCAGAACCTCGAAGCGGGACCCTACGAGCAGTACTTC.